This T cell receptor (beta chain) was found in a study of blood T cell repertoires in COVID-19. On the study more broadly: Samples came from the United States, Italy and Spain, spanning acute and convalescent COVID-19.

Generated by immunoSEQ multiplex PCR, the TCRdb table keeps only in-frame clones and is missing some. The sample comprises 80,000 to 95,000 clones, more than 80% of which are singletons, and 25% to 30% rests with the top ten. Trimming took 1 base from V and 5 from J; bases not matched to a gene: 7. Per the germline V gene, CDR1 is GTSNPN and CDR2 is SVGIG (reference sequence). The CDR3 has 15 residues. The chain combines TRBV30 with TRBJ2-2; the match to TRBD1 covers 7 bases. The origin of this receptor is a man aged 50-59 years with active or convalescent COVID-19. The sample consisted of peripheral blood. CDR3 nucleotide sequence: TGTGCCTGGAGTGGGCATAAACAGGGGACCGGGGAGCTGTTTTTT. Its protein is CAWSGHKQGTGELFF. Full variable domain (rest looked up from reference TRBV30 and TRBJ2-2): SQTIHQWPATLVQPVGSPLSLECTVEGTSNPNLYWYRQAAGRGLQLLFYSVGIGQISSEVPQNLSASRPQDRQFILSSKKLLLSDSGFYLCAWSGHKQGTGELFFGEGSRLTVL.